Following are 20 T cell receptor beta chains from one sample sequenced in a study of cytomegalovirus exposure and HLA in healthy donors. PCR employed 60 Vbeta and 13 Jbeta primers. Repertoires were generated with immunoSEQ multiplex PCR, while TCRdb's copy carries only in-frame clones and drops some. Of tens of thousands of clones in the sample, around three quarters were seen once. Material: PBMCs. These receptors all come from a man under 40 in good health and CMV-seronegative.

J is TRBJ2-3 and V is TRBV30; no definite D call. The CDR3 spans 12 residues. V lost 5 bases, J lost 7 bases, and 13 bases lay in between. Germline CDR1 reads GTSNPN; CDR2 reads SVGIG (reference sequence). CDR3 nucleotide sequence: TGTGCCTGGTATGGTGATCAGAATACGCAGTATTTT. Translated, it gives CAWYGDQNTQYF.

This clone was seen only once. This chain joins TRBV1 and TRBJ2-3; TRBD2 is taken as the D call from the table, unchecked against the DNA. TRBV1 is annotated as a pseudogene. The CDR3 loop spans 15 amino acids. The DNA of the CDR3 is TGCACCAGCAGCCAAGGAGAGCATACCACAGATACGCAGTATTTT. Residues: CTSSQGEHTTDTQYF.

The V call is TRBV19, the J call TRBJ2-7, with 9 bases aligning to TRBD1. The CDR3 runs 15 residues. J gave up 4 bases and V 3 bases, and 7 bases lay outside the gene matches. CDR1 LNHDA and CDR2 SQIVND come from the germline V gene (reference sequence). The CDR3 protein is CASSMGTGIGYEQYF. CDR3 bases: TGTGCCAGTAGTATGGGGACAGGGATCGGATACGAGCAGTACTTC.

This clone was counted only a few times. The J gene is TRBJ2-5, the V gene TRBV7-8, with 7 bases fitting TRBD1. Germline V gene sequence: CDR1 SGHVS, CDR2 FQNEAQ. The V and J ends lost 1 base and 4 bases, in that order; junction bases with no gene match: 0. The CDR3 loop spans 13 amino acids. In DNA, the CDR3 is TGTGCCAGCAGCTTAGACAGGGGAGAGACCCAGTACTTC. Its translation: CASSLDRGETQYF.

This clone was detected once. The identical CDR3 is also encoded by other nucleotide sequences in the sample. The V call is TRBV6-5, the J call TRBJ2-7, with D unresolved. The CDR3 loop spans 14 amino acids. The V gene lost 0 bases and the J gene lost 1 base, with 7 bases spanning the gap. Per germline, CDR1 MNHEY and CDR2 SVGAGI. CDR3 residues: CASSYSQRSYEQYF. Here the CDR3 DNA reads TGTGCCAGCAGTTACTCTCAGAGGTCCTACGAGCAGTACTTC.

The CDR3 DNA reads as TGTGCCAGTAGTATGCGTAGCGGGGGGGCCAGATCCTACAATGAGCAGTTCTTC. As protein: CASSMRSGGARSYNEQFF. The V call is TRBV19, the J call TRBJ2-1, with 11 bases matching TRBD2. This CDR3 has 18 amino acids. Unmatched junction bases numbered 8, after V lost 3 bases and J lost 1 base. Germline V gene lookup returns CDR1 LNHDA and CDR2 SQIVND (reference sequence).

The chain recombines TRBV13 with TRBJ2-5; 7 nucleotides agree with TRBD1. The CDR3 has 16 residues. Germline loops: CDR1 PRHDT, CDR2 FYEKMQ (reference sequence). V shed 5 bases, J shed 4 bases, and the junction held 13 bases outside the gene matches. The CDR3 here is CASSPGRQGAVETQYF. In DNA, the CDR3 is TGTGCCAGCAGCCCCGGACGACAGGGAGCAGTAGAGACCCAGTACTTC.

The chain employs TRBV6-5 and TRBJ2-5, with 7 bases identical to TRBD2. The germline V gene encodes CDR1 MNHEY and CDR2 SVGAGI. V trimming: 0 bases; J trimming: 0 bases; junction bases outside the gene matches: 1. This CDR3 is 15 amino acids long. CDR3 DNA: TGTGCCAGCAGTTACTCCCTAGCGGACCAAGAGACCCAGTACTTC. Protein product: CASSYSLADQETQYF.

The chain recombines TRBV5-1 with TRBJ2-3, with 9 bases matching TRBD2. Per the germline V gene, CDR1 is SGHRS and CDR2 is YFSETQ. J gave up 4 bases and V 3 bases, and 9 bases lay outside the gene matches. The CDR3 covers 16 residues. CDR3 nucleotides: TGCGCCAGCAGCTCGGCGACCGGGACTAGCCCAGATACGCAGTATTTT. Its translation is CASSSATGTSPDTQYF.

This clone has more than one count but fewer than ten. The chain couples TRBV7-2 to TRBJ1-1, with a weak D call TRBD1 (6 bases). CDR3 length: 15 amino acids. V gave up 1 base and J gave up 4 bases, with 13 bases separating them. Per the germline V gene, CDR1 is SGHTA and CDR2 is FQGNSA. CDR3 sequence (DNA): TGTGCCAGCAGCTTAGTAGGGGGTTTAGGCACTGAAGCTTTCTTT. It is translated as CASSLVGGLGTEAFF.

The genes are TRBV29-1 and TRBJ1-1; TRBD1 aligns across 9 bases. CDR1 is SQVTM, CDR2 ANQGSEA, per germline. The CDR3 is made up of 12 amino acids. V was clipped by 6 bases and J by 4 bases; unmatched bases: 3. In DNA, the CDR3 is TGCAGCGTCGGGACAGGGATCACTGAAGCTTTCTTT. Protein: CSVGTGITEAFF.

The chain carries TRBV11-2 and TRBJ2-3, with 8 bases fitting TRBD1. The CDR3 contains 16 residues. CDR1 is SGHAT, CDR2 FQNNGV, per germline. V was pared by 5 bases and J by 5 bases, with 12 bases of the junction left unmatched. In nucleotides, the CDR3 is TGTGCCAGCAGCCCGGGGGACAGGCGAAAAAGAGATACGCAGTATTTT. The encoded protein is CASSPGDRRKRDTQYF.

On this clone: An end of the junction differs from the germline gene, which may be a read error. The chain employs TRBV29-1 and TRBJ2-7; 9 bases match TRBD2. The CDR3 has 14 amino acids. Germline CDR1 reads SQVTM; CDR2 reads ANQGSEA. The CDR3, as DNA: TGCAGCGTTATCGCGGGAGGGCTCTCCGACGAGCAGTACTTC. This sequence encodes CSVIAGGLSDEQYF.

CDR3 sequence (DNA): TGTGCCAGCAGCCACACCGGACAGGACCCCTACGAGCAGTACTTC. Protein sequence: CASSHTGQDPYEQYF. V gene TRBV7-9 combines with J gene TRBJ2-7; 7 bases agree with TRBD1. The CDR3 runs to 15 residues. The trim removed 5 bases at V and 2 bases at J, leaving 9 bases unmatched. Germline lookup yields CDR1 SEHNR and CDR2 FQNEAQ (reference sequence).

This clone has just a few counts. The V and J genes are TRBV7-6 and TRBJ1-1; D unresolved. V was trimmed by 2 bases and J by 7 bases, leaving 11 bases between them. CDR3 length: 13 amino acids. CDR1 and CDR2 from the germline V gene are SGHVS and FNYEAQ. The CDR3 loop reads CASSLKSLGEAFF. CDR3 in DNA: TGTGCCAGCAGCTTAAAGAGTCTCGGTGAAGCTTTCTTT.

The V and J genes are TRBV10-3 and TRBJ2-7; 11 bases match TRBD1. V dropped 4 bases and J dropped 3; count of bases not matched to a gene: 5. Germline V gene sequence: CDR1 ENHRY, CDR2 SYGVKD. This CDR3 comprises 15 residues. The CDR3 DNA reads TGTGCCATCAGTGGGGGACAGGGGGGGTTCTACGAGCAGTACTTC. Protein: CAISGGQGGFYEQYF.

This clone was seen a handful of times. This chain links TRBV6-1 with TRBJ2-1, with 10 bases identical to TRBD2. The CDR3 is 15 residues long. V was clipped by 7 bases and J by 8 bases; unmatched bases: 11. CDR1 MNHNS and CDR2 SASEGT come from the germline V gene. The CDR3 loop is CASTQEGLAIDEQFF. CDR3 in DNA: TGTGCCAGCACTCAAGAGGGACTAGCGATCGATGAGCAGTTCTTC.

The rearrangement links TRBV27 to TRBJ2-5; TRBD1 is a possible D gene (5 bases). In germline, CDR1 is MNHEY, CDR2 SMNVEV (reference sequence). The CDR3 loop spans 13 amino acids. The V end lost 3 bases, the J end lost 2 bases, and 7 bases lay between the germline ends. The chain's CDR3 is CASSFRAQETQYF. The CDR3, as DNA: TGTGCCAGCAGTTTCAGGGCACAAGAGACCCAGTACTTC.

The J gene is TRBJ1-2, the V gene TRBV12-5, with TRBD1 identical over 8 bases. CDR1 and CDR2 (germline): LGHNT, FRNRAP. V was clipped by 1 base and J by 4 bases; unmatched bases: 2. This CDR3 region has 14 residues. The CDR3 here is CASGLATGVYGYTF. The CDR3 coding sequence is TGTGCTAGTGGTTTGGCGACAGGGGTCTATGGCTACACCTTC.

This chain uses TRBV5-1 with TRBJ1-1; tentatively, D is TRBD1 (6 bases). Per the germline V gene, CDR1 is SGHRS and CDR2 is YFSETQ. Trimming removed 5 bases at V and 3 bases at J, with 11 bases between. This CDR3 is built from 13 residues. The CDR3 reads CASRRTGYTEAFF. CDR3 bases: TGCGCCAGCAGGAGAACAGGGTACACTGAAGCTTTCTTT.